The clone carrying this TCR beta chain has more than one count but fewer than ten. Clinical history reported by participants formed the basis on which cohorts were assigned. A PCR-confirmed or clinician-diagnosed COVID-19 case had contacted exposed participants within 2 weeks of entry. This table comes from immunoSEQ multiplex PCR, and its TCRdb copy is limited to in-frame clones, with some not included. The sample shows about 430,000 clones, about 88% of them seen only once. The sample belongs to a study of blood T cell repertoires in COVID-19. Study-level background: Acute-phase and convalescent COVID-19 samples originated in the United States, Italy and Spain. Sources were T cells, B-cell-depleted T cells, or PBMCs; the material itself was cDNA or gDNA.

The CDR3 is 18 amino acids. The V segment lost 3 bases and the J segment 9 bases; nucleotides outside the gene matches: 16. Germline assignment: CDR1 MNHEY and CDR2 SMNVEV (reference sequence). The clonotype originates from a woman aged 18-35 years who had been exposed to COVID-19. The chain recombines TRBV27 with TRBJ1-6; TRBD1 aligns across 8 bases. The sequenced material came from PBMCs or T cells enriched from blood (not recorded which). The CDR3 reads CASSFSPDRVNRGSPLHF. The CDR3 DNA reads as TGTGCCAGCAGTTTTTCCCCGGACAGGGTCAATAGAGGTTCACCCCTCCACTTT.